A selection of T cell receptor beta chains follows, all from one sample in a study of Japanese encephalitis immunity and Zika vaccine responses. TCRdb independently ran MiXCR on the 5' RACE reads; one entry per CDR3 protein. The table includes 300 to 400 distinct CDR3 sequences, 6% to 8.5% detected once. The material was antigen-activated CD8+ T cells from blood, cultured, obtained during a Zika inactivated vaccine study. These receptors were obtained from an adult woman who received an inactivated Zika virus vaccine. Each CDR3 is given with its conserved first and last residue.

TRBV4-1 CASSQGLAGGPSDTQYF
TRBV15 CATSRDVRTDEKLFF
TRBV6-1 CASSEMGGGANVLTF
TRBV12-3/TRBV12-4 CASSPGRSKTDTQYF
TRBV2 CASSVPLGSREYTEAFF
TRBV6-5 CASLPPGLSASTDTQYF
TRBV5-1 CASSIGTGATGELFF
TRBV9 CASSVGGNTIYF
TRBV5-8 CASSLGPSSGNTIYF
TRBV20-1 CSARASSGSTDTQYF
TRBV9 CASSGRDRGQNEQFF
TRBV20-1 CSARAPSRVGGSYEQYF
TRBV30 CAWRRGSYEQYF
TRBV5-5 CASSNHRLAGGPPYEQYF
TRBV27 CASSLRGGQTEAFF
TRBV12-5 CASGLIPAAHNYGYNF
TRBV5-8 CASSLVRAGTEAFF
TRBV9 CASSVGLIPTPLYEQYF
TRBV9 CASSGRPDTQYF
TRBV12-5 CASGAGQGTDTQYF
TRBV6-5 CASSYDRANEKLFF
TRBV12-3/TRBV12-4 CASRGDSLVTEAFF
TRBV24-1 CATGSGGELFF
TRBV20-1 CSAGGQGSEKLFF
TRBV15 CATSPSRQGNGNTIYF
TRBV5-1 CASSFDGAKNIQYF
TRBV10-3 CAISLGKRANKNTEAFF
TRBV20-1 CSALPGQVTDGYTF
TRBV28 CASSFPSTGSLAGNTIYF
TRBV7-8 CASSLAPGPFGGGYTF
TRBV7-9 CASSFGQVPRNTQYF
TRBV29-1 CSVYPGQHNEQFF
TRBV21-1 CASSKETNQPQHF
TRBV30 CAWSGTLRTNEKLFF
TRBV28 CASSPQTGESTEAFF
TRBV7-9 CASSLSPGLNTEAFF
TRBV29-1 CSVDWRTYNEQFF
TRBV6-5 CASRRIRALEDSKQPQHF
TRBV5-1 CASSYRDSSYEQYF
TRBV4-1 CASSQDQEPYNEQFF
TRBV7-9 CASETGTSYEQYF
TRBV6-5 CASNHPGDIDYGYTF
TRBV2 CASKSFSGTKDYEQYF
TRBV29-1 CSVGGHSGANVLTF
TRBV6-4 CASSRTGEDTEAFF
TRBV4-2 CASSQGRRAETQYF
TRBV6-5 CASSYSGGLVSYEQYF
TRBV6-5 CASSYEGTSFYTGELFF
TRBV2 CASRGDRSEQYF
TRBV4-2 CASSQDLGYEQYF
TRBV7-8 CASADLSYNSPLHF
TRBV5-4 CASSPSTGSGELFF
TRBV14 CASSLGQGSRDEQYF
TRBV10-3 CAIRDVSNQPQHF
TRBV5-5 CASSLGLAGGLAKNIQYF
TRBV9 CASSPSDGHGGYTF